The present entry profiles one T cell receptor (beta chain) with its context. V dropped 8 bases and J dropped 5; count of bases not matched to a gene: 7. The CDR3 has 14 residues. Germline-derived CDR1 and CDR2 are SNHLY and FYNNEI. This entry comes from a study of type 1 and type 2 diabetes patients. Across the whole study: The cohort mixed type 1 diabetes, type 2 diabetes and nondiabetic donors. CD4+ or CD8+ T cells were positively selected from PBMCs with microbeads.

Genomic DNA was the PCR template. Amplification of the beta chain CDR3 used 30 forward and 13 reverse multiplex primers. TCRdb re-derived calls from the multiplex PCR reads in MiXCR, one entry per CDR3 protein. The sample holds 270,000 or so distinct CDR3 sequences, roughly 50% seen once. This chain links TRBV2 with TRBJ2-5, with 11 bases matching TRBD2. The specimen sequenced was peripheral blood mononuclear cells (PBMCs). The sequence came from a young man with type 2 diabetes. CDR3 nucleotides: TGTGCCAGCCTTATAGCGGGGGGGGGGGAGACCCAGTACTTC. This sequence encodes CASLIAGGGETQYF.